This T cell receptor beta chain is drawn from a study of regulatory T cells in long-lasting Graves disease. Time point specified: newly diagnosed GD, antithyroid drugs for less than 3 months. PBMC-derived RNA was used for the TCR library. Arm-PCR of CDR3 regions with iRepertoire HTBI primers generated TCR beta libraries. Authors' processing steps: The samples yielded roughly 64 TRBV and about 15 TRBJ segments. TCRdb reanalysed the multiplex PCR reads using MiXCR and keeps one entry per CDR3 protein. TCRdb's processing, not the authors' own work, is the source of the V and J calls. The sample shows roughly 420,000 distinct CDR3 sequences, 16% of them seen only once. Findings of the study overall: Repertoires from persistent disease leaned toward TRBV28, TRBJ1-2 and TRBJ2-5.

This clonotype was counted many times. The antigen is unknown. The germline V gene has CDR1 SNHLY and CDR2 FYNNEI. Trimming took 8 bases from V and 0 from J; bases not matched to a gene: 3. The CDR3 covers 14 residues. This sample was also put to use in a study of T cells in Graves' hyperthyroidism and ophthalmopathy.

This sequence joins TRBV2 and TRBJ2-1; 8 nucleotides align to TRBD2. The sequence was collected from a young woman with Graves disease. Here the sequenced sample was peripheral blood mononuclear cells (PBMCs), taken at new diagnosis, from a patient treated with antithyroid drugs. The CDR3 DNA sequence: TGTGCCAGCCACAGCGGGAGCTCCTACAATGAGCAGTTCTTC. This encodes CASHSGSSYNEQFF. The whole variable domain, filled in from reference TRBV2 and TRBJ2-1, reads EPEVTQTPSHQVTQMGQEVILRCVPISNHLYFYWYRQILGQKVEFLVSFYNNEISEKSEIFDDQFSVERPDGSNFTLKIRSTKLEDSAMYFCASHSGSSYNEQFFGPGTRLTVL.